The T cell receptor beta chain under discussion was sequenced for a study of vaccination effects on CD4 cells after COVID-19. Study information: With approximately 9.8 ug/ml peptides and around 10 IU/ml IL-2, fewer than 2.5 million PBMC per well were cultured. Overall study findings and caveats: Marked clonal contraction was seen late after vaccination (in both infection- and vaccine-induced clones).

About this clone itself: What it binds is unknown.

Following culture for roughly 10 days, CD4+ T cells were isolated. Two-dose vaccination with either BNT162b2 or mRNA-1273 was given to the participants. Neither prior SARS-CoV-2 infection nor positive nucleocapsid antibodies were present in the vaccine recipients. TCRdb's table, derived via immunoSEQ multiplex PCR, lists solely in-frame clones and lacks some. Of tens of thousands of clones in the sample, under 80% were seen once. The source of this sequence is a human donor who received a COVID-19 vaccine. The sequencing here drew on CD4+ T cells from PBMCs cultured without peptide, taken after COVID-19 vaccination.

This CDR3 reads CASSPDRASGNTIYF. DNA of the CDR3: TGTGCCAGCAGTCCAGACAGGGCTTCTGGAAACACCATATATTTT. The chain uses TRBV2 and TRBJ1-3, with 7 nucleotides matching TRBD1. CDR3 length equals 15 residues. Germline V gene data show CDR1 as SNHLY and CDR2 as FYNNEI. The trim removed 5 bases at V and 1 base at J, leaving 5 bases unmatched.